These 14 T cell receptor beta chains were all obtained from the same sample, sequenced in a study of blood T cell repertoires in COVID-19. Produced via immunoSEQ multiplex PCR; TCRdb's table is partial and in-frame only. This table has 97,000 or so clones, just over 90% appearing once. Sequenced input: peripheral blood. Receptor source: a man aged 50 or older with acute or convalescent COVID-19.

This sequence joins TRBV2 and TRBJ2-1; 14 bases are a match to TRBD2. Germline trimming cut 3 bases from V and 7 bases from J; bases unmatched to any gene: 17. Germline lookup yields CDR1 SNHLY and CDR2 FYNNEI. The CDR3 totals 20 residues. The CDR3 nucleotides are TGTGCCAGCAGTGACGGTTTGGGCTCTCGGACTAGCGGGAGGAAAAATGAGCAGTTCTTC. This codes for CASSDGLGSRTSGRKNEQFF. The complete variable domain, with remaining parts taken from reference TRBV2 and TRBJ2-1, reads EPEVTQTPSHQVTQMGQEVILRCVPISNHLYFYWYRQILGQKVEFLVSFYNNEISEKSEIFDDQFSVERPDGSNFTLKIRSTKLEDSAMYFCASSDGLGSRTSGRKNEQFFGPGTRLTVL.

The CDR3 region is CASSQVRSALYNEQFF. CDR3 DNA sequence: TGTGCCAGCAGCCAAGTGAGAAGCGCACTTTACAATGAGCAGTTCTTC. V gene TRBV3-1 (or the pseudogene TRBV3-2) combines with J gene TRBJ2-1; D is uncertain. V dropped 1 base and J dropped 4 bases, with 14 bases sitting between them. Germline V gene lookup returns CDR1 LGHDT and CDR2 YNNKEL (reference sequence). This CDR3 has 16 residues.

The V and J genes are TRBV11-3 and TRBJ1-1, with D possibly TRBD1 on 6 matching bases. Germline-derived CDR1 and CDR2 are SGHNT and YENEEA. Trimming shortened V by 1 base and J by 5 bases, and 14 bases separated the two germline ends. The CDR3 runs to 15 residues. The CDR3 DNA reads TGTGCCAGCAGCTTAGGGGGGGGCGGACGTACTGAAGCTTTCTTT. Residues: CASSLGGGGRTEAFF. The whole variable domain, filled in from reference TRBV11-3 and TRBJ1-1, reads EAGVVQSPRYKIIEKKQPVAFWCNPISGHNTLYWYLQNLGQGPELLIRYENEEAVDDSQLPKDRFSAERLKGVDSTLKIQPAELGDSAVYLCASSLGGGGRTEAFFGQGTRLTVV.

The chain uses TRBV4-1 and TRBJ2-5; D unresolved. Germline assignment: CDR1 MGHRA and CDR2 YSYEKL. Trimming pared 0 bases from V and 2 bases from J, leaving 10 bases between. The CDR3 extends over 15 amino acids. In DNA form, the CDR3 reads TGCGCCAGCAGCCAAGATCCTCGGTTGCAAGAGACCCAGTACTTC. It codes for CASSQDPRLQETQYF.

The chain joins TRBV11-2 to TRBJ2-7; 9 bases map to TRBD1. V lost 4 bases to trimming and J lost 2 bases; unmatched junction nucleotides: 6. CDR1 SGHAT and CDR2 FQNNGV come from the germline V gene. This CDR3 region has 15 residues. CDR3 sequence (DNA): TGTGCCAGCAGCTACGAATGGACAGGGGCCTACGAGCAGTACTTC. This sequence encodes CASSYEWTGAYEQYF.

The chain links TRBV18 to TRBJ2-2; maybe TRBD2 (6 bases). Trimming cost V 3 bases and J 0 bases, with 8 bases left between them. Germline V CDR1 and CDR2: KGHSH, LQKENI. The CDR3 has 15 residues. CDR3 region: CASSPGLPNTGELFF. CDR3 in DNA: TGTGCCAGCTCACCGGGACTCCCGAACACCGGGGAGCTGTTTTTT.

This sequence joins TRBV7-9 and TRBJ1-2; D is unresolved. The CDR3 sequence is 14 residues long. Trimming left V 5 bases short and J 5 bases short, with 15 bases between. Germline assignment: CDR1 SEHNR and CDR2 FQNEAQ (reference sequence). CDR3 region: CASSPPIRGYGYTF. The CDR3 coding sequence is TGTGCCAGCAGCCCGCCTATCCGAGGATATGGCTACACCTTC.

This clone was observed a handful of times. This chain links TRBV7-6 with TRBJ2-7; 9 nucleotides match TRBD2. The germline gives CDR1 SGHVS, CDR2 FNYEAQ. This CDR3 is built from 12 residues. V was pared by 5 bases and J by 11 bases, with 7 bases of the junction left unmatched. CDR3 DNA: TGTGCCAGCAGCCCGCTCCGACTAGCGGAGTACTTC. Its translation is CASSPLRLAEYF.

This chain connects TRBV4-1 to TRBJ2-1, with D perhaps TRBD2 (6 bases). Trimming took off 4 bases at V and 2 bases at J, with 12 bases between the two ends. CDR1 and CDR2 from the germline V gene are MGHRA and YSYEKL. The CDR3 runs to 15 residues. CDR3 in DNA: TGCGCCAGCAGCCTTCCCTCGGGGGCCTACAATGAGCAGTTCTTC. This codes for CASSLPSGAYNEQFF.

V usage is TRBV6-5 and J usage is TRBJ1-2, with D perhaps matching TRBD1 (6 bases). Trimming stripped 6 bases from V and 2 bases from J, with 10 bases between. Germline CDR1 is MNHEY and CDR2 is SVGAGI. The CDR3 is 13 amino acids. CDR3 coding DNA: TGTGCCAGCAGCTCGCAGGGGAACTATGGCTACACCTTC. Translation gives CASSSQGNYGYTF.

The rearrangement uses TRBV6-5 and TRBJ1-2; tentative D call: TRBD1 (6 bases). V gave up 6 bases and J gave up 8 bases, with 16 bases separating them. This CDR3 spans 13 amino acids. Germline V gene lookup returns CDR1 MNHEY and CDR2 SVGAGI. CDR3 amino acids: CASSYPGQIGYTF. The CDR3 nucleotides read TGTGCCAGCAGCTACCCCGGACAGATCGGCTACACCTTC.

CDR3 sequence: CASSPLGHNTGELFF. CDR3 sequence (DNA): TGTGCCAGCTCACCACTGGGACACAACACCGGGGAGCTGTTTTTT. The chain uses TRBV18 and TRBJ2-2; perhaps TRBD1 as D (6 bases). The CDR3 contains 15 residues. Per the germline V gene, CDR1 is KGHSH and CDR2 is LQKENI. Trimming shortened V by 1 base and J by 2 bases, and 8 bases separated the two germline ends.

This chain joins TRBV30 and TRBJ2-6; D possibly corresponds to TRBD2 (7 bases). Germline CDR1 and CDR2: GTSNPN and SVGIG (reference sequence). Trimming stripped 1 base from V and 2 bases from J, with 9 bases between. This CDR3 is built from 15 residues. The CDR3 loop reads CAWSEGGAGANVLTF. CDR3 in DNA: TGTGCCTGGAGTGAGGGGGGGGCTGGGGCCAACGTCCTGACTTTC.

The chain has TRBV27 and TRBJ2-7, with TRBD2 identical over 7 bases. With V trimmed by 5 bases and J by 2 bases, 18 bases remained unmatched. The V gene's germline CDR1 is MNHEY and CDR2 SMNVEV (reference sequence). This CDR3 region has 18 residues. This chain's CDR3 is CASSQALKGAGETYEQYF. The CDR3 DNA is TGTGCCAGCAGTCAGGCTTTAAAAGGGGCGGGAGAAACCTACGAGCAGTACTTC.